The 7 T cell receptor beta chains in this list originate from one sample, sequenced in a study of control samples from healthy donors and cancer patients. The repertoire was sequenced with immunoSEQ multiplex PCR; TCRdb's copy has only in-frame clones and lacks some. The sample yields roughly 45,000 clones, approximately 94% seen once. What was sequenced was PBMCs. These receptors originate from a man aged 25 to 40 with colorectal cancer.

This clone has more than one count but fewer than ten. This chain joins TRBV5-4 and TRBJ1-2; 8 nucleotides match TRBD1. From germline, CDR1 is SGHNT and CDR2 YYREEE (reference sequence). Trimming at V came to 6 bases and at J to 4 bases, leaving 5 bases not matched to a gene. The CDR3 loop spans 13 amino acids. The CDR3 protein is CASNSGTGYGYTF. The CDR3, as DNA: TGTGCCAGCAACTCCGGGACAGGCTATGGCTACACCTTC. Looking up the rest from reference TRBV5-4 and TRBJ1-2 gives the full variable domain: ETGVTQSPTHLIKTRGQQVTLRCSSQSGHNTVSWYQQALGQGPQFIFQYYREEENGRGNFPPRFSGLQFPNYSSELNVNALELDDSALYLCASNSGTGYGYTFGSGTRLTVV.

The chain has TRBV6-5 and TRBJ2-7; D not certain. Trimming cost V 6 bases and J 0 bases, with 12 bases left between them. The CDR3 sequence is 14 residues long. In germline, CDR1 is MNHEY, CDR2 SVGAGI. This chain's CDR3 is CASRRAPGSYEQYF. DNA for the CDR3: TGTGCCAGCAGACGGGCGCCTGGCTCCTACGAGCAGTACTTC.

This rearrangement joins TRBV12-3 or TRBV12-4 to TRBJ1-2; D might be TRBD1 (5 bases). Deletions cut 6 bases from V and 7 bases from J, with 15 bases between. The CDR3 spans 13 residues. CDR3 amino acids: CASSKGNLGGYTF. DNA for the CDR3: TGTGCCAGCAGCAAGGGGAATCTTGGTGGCTACACCTTC.

The chain employs TRBV7-2 and TRBJ1-2, with a tentative D call TRBD1 (5 bases). V was cut by 1 base and J by 5 bases, with 11 bases left in between. Germline CDR1 SGHTA, CDR2 FQGNSA. The length of the CDR3 is 14 residues. The CDR3 DNA is TGTGCCAGCAGCTTAGGGGGGGACGGGTATGGCTACACCTTC. Translating it yields CASSLGGDGYGYTF.

V gene TRBV10-3 combines with J gene TRBJ2-3, with D possibly being TRBD1 (6 bases). The CDR3 is made up of 12 amino acids. With 8 bases removed from V and 6 bases from J, the gap between germline ends came to 12 bases. Germline-derived CDR1 and CDR2 are ENHRY and SYGVKD. The CDR3 DNA reads TGTGCCATCGGCGAGAGGGGGGATACGCAGTATTTT. Its protein is CAIGERGDTQYF.

This clone showed up just once. J is TRBJ1-4 and V is TRBV18; 8 bases align to TRBD1. Per the germline V gene, CDR1 is KGHSH and CDR2 is LQKENI. V shed 3 bases and J 10 bases; nucleotides not matched to a gene: 13. The CDR3 totals 16 residues. The CDR3 DNA reads as TGTGCCAGCTCACCTAGAATGACAGGGGCGGCGGGAAAACTGTTTTTT. This encodes CASSPRMTGAAGKLFF.

This chain links TRBV15 with TRBJ2-2; 8 nucleotides line up with TRBD1. J lost 5 bases, V lost 3 bases, and 2 bases had no gene match. This CDR3 has 14 residues. Looked up from germline, CDR1 is LNHNV and CDR2 is YYDKDF (reference sequence). The CDR3 coding sequence is TGTGCCACCAGCAGGGACAGGGAGACCGGGGAGCTGTTTTTT. It translates to CATSRDRETGELFF.